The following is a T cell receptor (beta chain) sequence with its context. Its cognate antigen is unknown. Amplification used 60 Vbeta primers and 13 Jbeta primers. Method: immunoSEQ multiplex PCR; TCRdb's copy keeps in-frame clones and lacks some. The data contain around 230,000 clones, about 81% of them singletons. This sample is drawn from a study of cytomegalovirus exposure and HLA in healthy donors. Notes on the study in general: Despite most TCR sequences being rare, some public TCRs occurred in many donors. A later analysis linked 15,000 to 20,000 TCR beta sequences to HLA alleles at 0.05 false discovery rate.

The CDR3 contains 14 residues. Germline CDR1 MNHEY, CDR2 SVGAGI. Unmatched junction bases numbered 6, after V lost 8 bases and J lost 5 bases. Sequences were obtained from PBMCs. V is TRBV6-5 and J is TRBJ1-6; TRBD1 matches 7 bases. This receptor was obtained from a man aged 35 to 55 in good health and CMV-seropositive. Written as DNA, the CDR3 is TGTGCCAGCTCCCCGGGACAGCATAATTCACCCCTCCACTTT. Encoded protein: CASSPGQHNSPLHF.